This record concerns one T cell receptor beta chain sequence. In this sample, this clonotype turned up many times. Its recognized antigen is unknown. Per-base qualities were not stored, and no clone one base away is much larger. The library was obtained by multiplex PCR. The instrument was an Illumina HiSeq 4000. TCR beta libraries were built with iRepertoire HTBI primers and Arm-PCR amplification of CDR3 regions. Before sequencing, the PCR products underwent gel purification. As for the authors' bioinformatics: Gene usage analysis of CDR3 amino acid clonotypes relied on the roughly 67 TRBV and 15 or so TRBJ segments identified across samples. Filtered high-quality paired reads were merged into contigs using COPE and FqMerger. Contigs were aligned with BLAST to IMGT TRBV, TRBD and TRBJ reference genes, and CDR3 was defined per IMGT. Any clonotype with a frequency above 0.1% was counted as a highly expanded clone. Shannon entropy served as the measure of repertoire diversity, while the Gini coefficient captured V-J evenness. Clonotypes shared by more than one individual were considered public. Using fastp at Q25 and MiXCR, TCRdb reprocessed the public reads and kept productive beta chains. Under each unique CDR3 protein, matching rows form one entry showing the most common genes and DNA. None of the V and J calls come from the authors' own analysis; TCRdb made them. The sample includes approximately 230,000 distinct CDR3 sequences, with approximately 20% observed a single time. Of the sample, 22% is held by the ten largest clones.

Deletion took 5 bases off V and 8 bases off J, with a span of 12 bases between the germline ends. Reading from cysteine to phenylalanine, the CDR3 counts 12 amino acids. Here the CDR3 DNA is all that survives: 36 bases in frame from base 1. The data belong to a study of regulatory T cells in long-lasting Graves disease (dated by TCRdb to 2020 to 2022). For the wider study: Newly diagnosed Graves' disease patients had taken antithyroid drugs for less than 3 months. The study took place in China and was registered as a clinical trial. Persistent Graves' disease patients were compared with newly diagnosed Graves' disease patients by peripheral blood TCR sequencing and RNA sequencing. A total of approximately 35 samples underwent TCR sequencing: 13 from persistent and 20 from newly diagnosed Graves' disease patients.

What the work shows at the level of the full study, not this receptor alone: Patients with persistent disease shared more public clonotypes (around 2,500) than newly diagnosed patients did (approximately 990). The study examined only peripheral blood because the primary lesion, thyroid tissue, could not be accessed. Persistent Graves' disease patients showed lower TCR Shannon entropy and fewer highly expanded clones than newly diagnosed patients, suggesting clonal expansion. Sequencing and analysis were restricted to the TCR beta chain. Preferential use of TRBV28, TRBJ1-2 and TRBJ2-5 was observed in persistent disease, whereas TRBV20-1 and TRBJ2-1 were favored in newly diagnosed disease. The small sample size was acknowledged by the authors as a limitation that may reduce accuracy.

According to the study, the label for this sample's time point signals: newly diagnosed GD, antithyroid drugs for less than 3 months. For both TCR sequencing and RNA sequencing, RNA was extracted from PBMCs using TRIzol. The diagnosis of Graves' disease was made according to American Thyroid Association guidelines. The patients came from an endocrinology department in Xi'an, China. Each patient gave roughly 10 milliliters of peripheral blood, collected in an EDTA anticoagulant tube. PBMCs were isolated by Ficoll Paque Plus density gradient separation without further T cell sorting. An Agilent 2100 Bioanalyzer and agarose gel were used to check RNA quality, and a NanoDrop 2000 was used to measure RNA concentration.

The material sequenced was peripheral blood mononuclear cells (PBMCs), taken at new diagnosis, from a patient treated with antithyroid drugs. The chain is assembled from TRBV12-3 or TRBV12-4 and TRBJ1-2; the D gene assignment is ambiguous. The TCR was taken from a female donor with Graves disease. The encoded CDR3 is CASSPALVGYTF. Here is the DNA: TGTGCCAGCAGTCCCGCACTCGTGGGCTACACCTTC.